One sample yielded the 26 T cell receptor beta chains listed below, sequenced in a study of shared clonotypes between healthy human individuals. Assay used: immunoSEQ multiplex PCR; TCRdb lists only in-frame clones, some missing. This sample carries roughly 1,800,000 clones, about 95% of them seen once, and the ten largest clones take around 1.2%. Naive CD8 cells comprised CD45RO-negative, CCR7-positively selected cells, excluding terminally differentiated effector memory CD45RA+ cells. The sample consisted of naive CD8+ T cells sorted from blood. Receptor source: a man in his late teens or twenties in good health.

This sequence joins TRBV11-3 and TRBJ2-7, with D perhaps matching TRBD1 or TRBD2 (5 bases each). Trimming left V 0 bases short and J 6 bases short, with 12 bases between. CDR3 length: 14 amino acids. The germline V gene has CDR1 SGHNT and CDR2 YENEEA. CDR3 residues: CASSLDRGAGEQYF. The CDR3 DNA sequence: TGTGCCAGCAGCTTAGATAGAGGGGCGGGCGAGCAGTACTTC.

This sequence joins TRBV10-3 and TRBJ2-2, with D perhaps TRBD1 (6 bases). Trimming cost V 2 bases and J 3 bases, with 10 bases left between them. The CDR3 covers 15 residues. The germline V gene encodes CDR1 ENHRY and CDR2 SYGVKD. The CDR3 region has the DNA TGTGCCATCAGTGAGACCAGGGGCGACACCGGGGAGCTGTTTTTT. Translation: CAISETRGDTGELFF.

As to this clone: Other DNA sequences of this sample code for an identical CDR3. The J gene is TRBJ2-1, the V gene TRBV5-1; D call uncertain. The germline CDR1 and CDR2 sequences are SGHRS and YFSETQ. V dropped 3 bases and J dropped 6 bases, with 7 bases sitting between them. The CDR3 contains 12 residues. Written as DNA, the CDR3 is TGCGCCAGCAGCTCCTCTGGCAATGAGCAGTTCTTC. Its translation: CASSSSGNEQFF.

This chain uses TRBV27 with TRBJ1-4, with 7 nucleotides matching TRBD1. J gave up 0 bases and V 6 bases, and 7 bases lay outside the gene matches. The CDR3 is made up of 16 amino acids. In germline, CDR1 is MNHEY, CDR2 SMNVEV (reference sequence). The CDR3: CASSPYQGATNEKLFF. In DNA, the CDR3 is TGTGCCAGCAGCCCATACCAGGGGGCAACTAATGAAAAACTGTTTTTT.

The chain uses TRBV4-3 and TRBJ1-1; perhaps TRBD1 as D (5 bases). There are 18 residues in the CDR3. The germline V and J ends were trimmed by 1 base and 5 bases, with 23 bases remaining between them. The germline CDR1 and CDR2 sequences are LGHNA and YSLEER. CDR3 region: CASSQGIGPGGEGTEAFF. The CDR3 nucleotides are TGCGCCAGCAGCCAAGGGATAGGGCCCGGGGGAGAAGGAACTGAAGCTTTCTTT.

The V call is TRBV4-3, the J call TRBJ1-6; D not certain. This CDR3 has 15 amino acids. Germline loops: CDR1 LGHNA, CDR2 YSLEER. Trimming removed 0 bases from V and 5 bases from J, with 8 bases in between. CDR3 in DNA: TGCGCCAGCAGCCAAGACCACAGCAATAATTCACCCCTCCACTTT. This sequence encodes CASSQDHSNNSPLHF.

The chain has TRBV11-2 and TRBJ2-3, with TRBD2 matching over 7 bases. Germline CDR1 SGHAT, CDR2 FQNNGV. CDR3 length equals 15 residues. With V trimmed by 4 bases and J by 2 bases, 6 bases remained unmatched. CDR3 sequence (DNA): TGTGCCAGCAGCTCGACGGGGGGTTACACAGATACGCAGTATTTT. Amino acids: CASSSTGGYTDTQYF.

The chain carries TRBV5-6 and TRBJ2-1, with 8 bases that match TRBD2. The CDR3 length is 16 residues. Germline V lookup: CDR1 SGHDT, CDR2 YYEEEE. J gave up 2 bases and V 5 bases, and 9 bases lay outside the gene matches. The chain's CDR3 is CASSPPSSGTYNEQFF. CDR3 sequence (DNA): TGTGCCAGCAGTCCACCGAGTAGCGGGACCTACAATGAGCAGTTCTTC.

The chain recombines TRBV7-9 with TRBJ2-1; the D gene is possibly TRBD2 (6 bases). Germline loops: CDR1 SEHNR, CDR2 FQNEAQ (reference sequence). This CDR3 is 15 amino acids long. The V gene lost 2 bases and the J gene lost 5 bases, with 13 bases spanning the gap. CDR3 region: CASSLLLGGDNEQFF. CDR3 sequence (DNA): TGTGCCAGCAGCTTACTTCTCGGCGGGGACAATGAGCAGTTCTTC.

The rearrangement uses TRBV19 and TRBJ2-1, with 12 bases identical to TRBD2. The CDR3 runs 17 residues. CDR1 is LNHDA, CDR2 SQIVND, per germline (reference sequence). V shed 1 base, J shed 5 bases, and the junction held 6 bases outside the gene matches. CDR3 region: CASSIGLAGVGDNEQFF. In nucleotides, the CDR3 is TGTGCCAGTAGTATAGGACTAGCGGGAGTCGGGGACAATGAGCAGTTCTTC.

This chain uses TRBV6-5 with TRBJ2-7; D is unclear. Germline assignment: CDR1 MNHEY and CDR2 SVGAGI. The CDR3 runs to 15 residues. Trimming took 5 bases from V and 2 from J, leaving 16 bases between them. CDR3 sequence: CASSPDPGPTYEQYF. CDR3 nucleotides: TGTGCCAGCAGTCCTGATCCGGGTCCCACCTACGAGCAGTACTTC.

The V and J genes are TRBV11-2 and TRBJ1-1; no reliable D call. This CDR3 spans 11 amino acids. Germline V CDR1 and CDR2: SGHAT, FQNNGV. V lost 4 bases and J 7 bases, leaving 7 bases between the germline ends. The CDR3 DNA follows: TGTGCCAGCAGCTCCGAAGGTGAAGCTTTCTTT. This sequence encodes CASSSEGEAFF.

This chain links TRBV5-4 with TRBJ2-1; 7 bases line up with TRBD2. Germline values: CDR1 SGHNT, CDR2 YYREEE (reference sequence). Trimming took 2 bases from V and 5 from J; bases not matched to a gene: 10. This CDR3 comprises 16 residues. In DNA, the CDR3 is TGTGCCAGCAGCTTTTTCGGGGGGATCCTAAACAATGAGCAGTTCTTC. The encoded protein is CASSFFGGILNNEQFF.

The V gene is TRBV4-1, the J gene TRBJ2-6; D remains ambiguous. This CDR3 is 16 amino acids long. Trimming removed 1 base from V and 4 bases from J, with 11 bases in between. Germline CDR1 MGHRA, CDR2 YSYEKL. The CDR3 is CASSQVGPGGANVLTF. As DNA, the CDR3 is TGCGCCAGCAGCCAAGTTGGGCCGGGCGGGGCCAACGTCCTGACTTTC.

The gene calls are TRBV9 and TRBJ2-2; D is unresolved. There are 13 residues in the CDR3. Germline V lookup: CDR1 SGDLS, CDR2 YYNGEE. Trimming removed 0 bases at V and 5 bases at J, with 5 bases between. CDR3 sequence: CASSVVRTGELFF. The DNA of the CDR3 is TGTGCCAGCAGCGTAGTGCGTACCGGGGAGCTGTTTTTT.

This clone has only one observation. At one end the junction does not follow the germline gene, possibly because of a read error. The genes are TRBV7-2 and TRBJ1-2, with D uncertain. Germline V gives CDR1 SGHTA, CDR2 FQGNSA. This CDR3 comprises 9 residues. CDR3 DNA sequence: TGTGCCAGCAGCTACCCGGCTGCCTTC. It translates to CASSYPAAF.

This clone was picked up one time. Different DNA sequences within this sample yield the same CDR3. The chain couples TRBV13 to TRBJ2-7; tentatively, D is TRBD1 (6 bases). This CDR3 region has 14 residues. Germline CDR1 and CDR2: PRHDT and FYEKMQ (reference sequence). The V and J ends lost 5 bases and 0 bases respectively, with 11 bases between them. The CDR3 sequence: CASSPGQSSYEQYF. For the CDR3, the DNA is TGTGCCAGCAGCCCCGGACAGAGCTCCTACGAGCAGTACTTC.

Turning to this clone: The sample carries other DNA sequences with the same CDR3. This rearrangement joins TRBV27 to TRBJ2-7; 8 nucleotides align to TRBD2. The CDR3 totals 14 residues. Germline loops: CDR1 MNHEY, CDR2 SMNVEV (reference sequence). With V trimmed by 3 bases and J by 1 base, 2 bases remained unmatched. DNA for the CDR3: TGTGCCAGCAGTTTCACTAGCGGATCCTACGAGCAGTACTTC. It translates to CASSFTSGSYEQYF.

The chain has TRBV2 and TRBJ1-1, with TRBD1 matching 7 bases. The junction had 3 bases not matched to a gene; V was cut back by 8 bases and J by 0 bases. Germline CDR1 SNHLY, CDR2 FYNNEI. This CDR3 contains 13 residues. The CDR3 nucleotides are TGTGCCAGCGCGACAGGGATGAACACTGAAGCTTTCTTT. It translates to CASATGMNTEAFF.

J is TRBJ2-2 and V is TRBV14; 10 positions match TRBD1. Per the germline V gene, CDR1 is SGHDN and CDR2 is FVKESK. The CDR3 is 18 residues long. V lost 4 bases, J lost 1 base, and 9 bases stayed unmatched. CDR3 protein: CASSPWDRGSENTGELFF. The CDR3 DNA is TGTGCCAGCAGCCCATGGGACAGGGGAAGTGAGAACACCGGGGAGCTGTTTTTT.

The J gene is TRBJ2-7, the V gene TRBV7-9; D is possibly TRBD1 (5 bases). In germline, CDR1 is SEHNR, CDR2 FQNEAQ (reference sequence). The CDR3 spans 13 residues. V dropped 5 bases and J dropped 6 bases, with 14 bases sitting between them. The CDR3 DNA reads TGTGCCAGCAGCGCCATAGGGGTAGGCGAGCAGTACTTC. Translated, it gives CASSAIGVGEQYF. Supplemented by reference TRBV7-9 and TRBJ2-7, the full variable domain reads DTGVSQNPRHKITKRGQNVTFRCDPISEHNRLYWYRQTLGQGPEFLTYFQNEAQLEKSRLLSDRFSAERPKGSFSTLEIQRTEQGDSAMYLCASSAIGVGEQYFGPGTRLTVT.

The CDR3 protein is CASSSQPEAFF. The CDR3 DNA reads as TGTGCCAGCAGCTCCCAGCCTGAAGCTTTCTTT. The rearrangement joins TRBV7-9 to TRBJ1-1; D is unclear. The length of the CDR3 is 11 residues. Germline V CDR1 and CDR2: SEHNR, FQNEAQ (reference sequence). The ends were cut back, 4 bases at V and 6 bases at J, with 6 bases in the middle.

The chain links TRBV9 to TRBJ1-3; maybe TRBD1 (6 bases). Looked up from germline, CDR1 is SGDLS and CDR2 is YYNGEE. The V end lost 3 bases, the J end lost 0 bases, and 10 bases lay between the germline ends. This CDR3 is built from 15 residues. The CDR3 loop reads CASSAGHHSGNTIYF. In nucleotides, the CDR3 is TGTGCCAGCAGCGCGGGACACCACTCTGGAAACACCATATATTTT.

Regarding this clone: A read error may account for a junction end that differs from germline. This chain uses TRBV10-3 with TRBJ2-1; 7 nucleotides align to TRBD2. Germline V gives CDR1 ENHRY, CDR2 SYGVKD. CDR3 length: 16 amino acids. CDR3 DNA sequence: TGTGCCATGAGTGCGGGAGTTGACATTTTGGGGAATGAGCAGTTCTTC. Translating it yields CAMSAGVDILGNEQFF.

This chain joins TRBV9 and TRBJ1-2; TRBD1 is a possible D gene (5 bases). The V end lost 3 bases, the J end lost 4 bases, and 16 bases lay between the germline ends. CDR1 and CDR2 from the germline V gene are SGDLS and YYNGEE. This CDR3 has 15 residues. DNA for the CDR3: TGTGCCAGCAGCGAAAACCAGGGAAGGGGCTATGGCTACACCTTC. Its protein product is CASSENQGRGYGYTF. The whole variable domain, remainder taken from reference TRBV9 and TRBJ1-2, is DSGVTQTPKHLITATGQRVTLRCSPRSGDLSVYWYQQSLDQGLQFLIQYYNGEERAKGNILERFSAQQFPDLHSELNLSSLELGDSALYFCASSENQGRGYGYTFGSGTRLTVV.

This chain joins TRBV11-2 and TRBJ1-2; 7 bases map to TRBD1. Germline CDR1 is SGHAT and CDR2 is FQNNGV. CDR3 size: 16 residues. V trimming: 6 bases; J trimming: 7 bases; junction bases outside the gene matches: 17. Here the CDR3 DNA reads TGTGCCAGCAGGAGGGCTCAAGTAAGACAGGGAACTGGCTACACCTTC. Protein product: CASRRAQVRQGTGYTF. The full variable domain, with the rest looked up from reference TRBV11-2 and TRBJ1-2, is EAGVAQSPRYKIIEKRQSVAFWCNPISGHATLYWYQQILGQGPKLLIQFQNNGVVDDSQLPKDRFSAERLKGVDSTLKIQPAKLEDSAVYLCASRRAQVRQGTGYTFGSGTRLTVV.